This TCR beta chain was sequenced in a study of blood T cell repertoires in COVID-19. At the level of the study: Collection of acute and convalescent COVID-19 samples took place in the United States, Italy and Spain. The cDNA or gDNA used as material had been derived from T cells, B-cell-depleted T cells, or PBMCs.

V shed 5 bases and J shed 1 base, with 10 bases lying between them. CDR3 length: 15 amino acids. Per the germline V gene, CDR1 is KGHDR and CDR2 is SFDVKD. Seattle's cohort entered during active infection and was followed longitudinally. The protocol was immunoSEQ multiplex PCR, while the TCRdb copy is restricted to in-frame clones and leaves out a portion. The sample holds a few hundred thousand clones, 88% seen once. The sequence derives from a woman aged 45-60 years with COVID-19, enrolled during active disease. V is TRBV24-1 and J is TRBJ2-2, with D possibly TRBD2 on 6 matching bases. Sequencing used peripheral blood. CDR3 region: CATSAWRGNTGELFF. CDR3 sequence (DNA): TGTGCCACCAGTGCGTGGCGGGGGAACACCGGGGAGCTGTTTTTT.